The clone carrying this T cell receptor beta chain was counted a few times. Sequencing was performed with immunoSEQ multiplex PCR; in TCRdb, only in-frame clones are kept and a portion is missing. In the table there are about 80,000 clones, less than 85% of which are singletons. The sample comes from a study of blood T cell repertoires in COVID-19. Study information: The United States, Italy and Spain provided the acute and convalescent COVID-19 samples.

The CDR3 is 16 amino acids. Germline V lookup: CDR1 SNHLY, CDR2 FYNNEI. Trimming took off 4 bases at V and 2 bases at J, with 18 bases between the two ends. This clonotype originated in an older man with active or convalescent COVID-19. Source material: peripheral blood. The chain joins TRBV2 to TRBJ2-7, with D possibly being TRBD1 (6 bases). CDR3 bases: TGTGCCAGCAGTGGGCTCGAAGACAGGTTAGCCTACGAGCAGTACTTC. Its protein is CASSGLEDRLAYEQYF.